A single sample gave rise to the 14 T cell receptor beta chains below, sequenced in a study of T cells in Graves' hyperthyroidism and ophthalmopathy (dated 2019 in TCRdb). To prepare the library, multiplex PCR was applied. Sequencing took place on an Illumina HiSeq 2000. TCR beta CDR3 regions were amplified from RNA transcripts. The TCR CDR3 was subjected to a first round of RT-PCR using the HTBI primer set and the Qiagen OneStep RT-PCR kit. TCRdb redid the processing of the public reads, applying fastp at Q25 and MiXCR, and retained in-frame beta chains. Every entry covers one CDR3 protein and lists the most common genes and DNA from its rows. The sample table records around 540,000 distinct CDR3 sequences; 16% of these occur just once. 29% of the sample comes from the top ten. The specimen was blood. These receptors were obtained from a woman aged 25-40 years with Graves' ophthalmopathy.

This clonotype was recorded many times. The rearrangement joins TRBV7-2 to TRBJ2-1; possibly TRBD2 for D (5 bases). CDR3 length: 16 residues. Trimming stripped 5 bases from V and 2 bases from J, with 16 bases between. CDR1 is SGHTA and CDR2 is FQGNSA in the germline V gene. This chain's CDR3 is CASSPGGGFTYNEQFF. CDR3 nucleotides: TGTGCCAGCAGCCCCGGAGGCGGCTTTACCTACAATGAGCAGTTCTTC.

This clonotype was observed a handful of times. This rearrangement joins TRBV7-9 to TRBJ2-1, with 7 bases fitting TRBD1. CDR1 and CDR2 (germline): SEHNR, FQNEAQ (reference sequence). CDR3 length equals 15 residues. The trim removed 5 bases at V and 8 bases at J, leaving 12 bases unmatched. CDR3 in DNA: TGTGCCAGCAGCCGACTAATTGGGACAGTAGATGAGCAGTTCTTC. It is translated as CASSRLIGTVDEQFF.

This clonotype was observed a handful of times. V and J are TRBV13 and TRBJ2-2; weak D call: TRBD2 (6 bases). Germline V CDR1 and CDR2: PRHDT, FYEKMQ (reference sequence). This CDR3 spans 15 amino acids. Trimming took off 3 bases at V and 3 bases at J, with 11 bases between the two ends. As DNA, the CDR3 is TGTGCCAGCAGCTTCATAGCGGATGACACCGGGGAGCTGTTTTTT. It yields the protein CASSFIADDTGELFF.

The rearrangement joins TRBV6-2 or TRBV6-3 to TRBJ2-3, with D tentatively TRBD2 (5 bases). Per germline, CDR1 MNHEY and CDR2 SVGEGT. V was shortened by 7 bases and J by 6 bases, with 17 bases between the two germline ends. The CDR3 has 14 amino acids. DNA for the CDR3: TGTGCCAGCATTGCTGGTACCGGCGGGGATACGCAGTATTTT. It is translated as CASIAGTGGDTQYF.

This clonotype was seen repeatedly, ten times or more. The chain recombines TRBV3-1 with TRBJ2-1, with a tentative D call TRBD1 (6 bases). The CDR3 extends over 15 amino acids. Germline lookup yields CDR1 LGHDT and CDR2 YNNKEL (reference sequence). V was cut by 4 bases and J by 5 bases, with 15 bases left in between. Here the CDR3 DNA reads TGTGCCAGCAGCCGGGACAACCCGAGGGACAATGAGCAGTTCTTC. Protein product: CASSRDNPRDNEQFF.

This clonotype was counted ten times or more. The J gene is TRBJ1-1, the V gene TRBV30; D unclear. The CDR3 spans 13 residues. From germline, CDR1 is GTSNPN and CDR2 SVGIG (reference sequence). V shed 4 bases and J shed 4 bases, with 13 bases lying between them. The chain's CDR3 is CAWNGGLSTEAFF. The DNA of the CDR3 is TGTGCCTGGAATGGAGGGCTTAGCACTGAAGCTTTCTTT.

This clonotype was detected many times. The rearrangement links TRBV6-5 to TRBJ1-2, with 9 bases fitting TRBD1. Per the germline V gene, CDR1 is MNHEY and CDR2 is SVGAGI. The trim removed 3 bases at V and 4 bases at J, leaving 9 bases unmatched. The CDR3 loop spans 16 amino acids. CDR3 sequence (DNA): TGTGCCAGCAGTTATGAACAGACAGGGGGTATCTATGGCTACACCTTC. As protein: CASSYEQTGGIYGYTF.

This clonotype has at least ten counts. The chain has TRBV5-5 and TRBJ2-5; 10 nucleotides match TRBD1. V dropped 2 bases and J dropped 2; count of bases not matched to a gene: 9. The germline gives CDR1 SGHKS, CDR2 YYEKEE (reference sequence). The CDR3 is 17 amino acids. In DNA, the CDR3 is TGTGCCAGCAGCTTAAGGGCTCGACAGGGGGCACAAGAGACCCAGTACTTC. It encodes CASSLRARQGAQETQYF. Full variable domain (missing parts from reference TRBV5-5 and TRBJ2-5): DAGVTQSPTHLIKTRGQQVTLRCSPISGHKSVSWYQQVLGQGPQFIFQYYEKEERGRGNFPDRFSARQFPNYSSELNVNALLLGDSALYLCASSLRARQGAQETQYFGPGTRLLVL.

A remark on this clonotype: A read error may account for a junction end that differs from germline. This chain connects TRBV12-3 or TRBV12-4 to TRBJ2-2, with TRBD2 identical over 7 bases. This CDR3 spans 15 amino acids. The CDR3 DNA is TGTGCCAGCGGACTTAGCGGGTCGAACACCGGGGGGCTGTTTTTT. This translates into CASGLSGSNTGGLFF.

This clonotype was detected ten times or more. The V and J genes are TRBV11-2 and TRBJ1-5; tentatively, D is TRBD1 (5 bases). Germline CDR1 and CDR2: SGHAT and FQNNGV. The CDR3 is made up of 14 amino acids. With 1 base removed from V and 5 bases from J, the gap between germline ends came to 9 bases. CDR3 DNA: TGTGCCAGCAGCTTAGTGGACACCGATCAGCCCCAGCATTTT. Encoded protein: CASSLVDTDQPQHF.

This clonotype came up a few times. The genes are TRBV4-1 and TRBJ2-1; D call uncertain. CDR1 MGHRA and CDR2 YSYEKL come from the germline V gene. V lost 3 bases and J 0 bases, leaving 6 bases between the germline ends. The CDR3 contains 14 residues. The DNA of the CDR3 is TGCGCCAGCAGCCATTATAGCTCCTACAATGAGCAGTTCTTC. This codes for CASSHYSSYNEQFF.

This chain connects TRBV27 to TRBJ2-2; 7 positions agree with TRBD2. V shed 5 bases, J shed 3 bases, and the junction held 12 bases outside the gene matches. This CDR3 has 17 amino acids. The V gene's germline CDR1 is MNHEY and CDR2 SMNVEV (reference sequence). The DNA for the CDR3 is TGTGCCAGCAGTGGGGGAGGGTGGTATGGGGACACCGGGGAGCTGTTTTTT. It is translated as CASSGGGWYGDTGELFF.

The chain has TRBV7-9 and TRBJ2-7; TRBD2 is a possible D gene (6 bases). V was cut by 4 bases and J by 2 bases, with 12 bases left in between. Germline CDR1 reads SEHNR; CDR2 reads FQNEAQ (reference sequence). The CDR3 is made up of 14 amino acids. The CDR3 is CASSSRDWTYEQYF. In DNA, the CDR3 is TGTGCCAGCAGCTCCCGGGACTGGACCTACGAGCAGTACTTC.

At least ten counts were recorded for this clonotype. The chain uses TRBV18 and TRBJ2-7, with 13 bases aligning to TRBD2. The germline gives CDR1 KGHSH, CDR2 LQKENI. Unmatched junction bases numbered 2, after V lost 3 bases and J lost 0 bases. The CDR3 consists of 16 residues. CDR3 bases: TGTGCCAGCTCACCGTGGACTAGCGGGAGCTCCTACGAGCAGTACTTC. Amino acid sequence: CASSPWTSGSSYEQYF.